Listed here are 3 T cell receptor beta chains from one sample, sequenced in a study of shared clonotypes between healthy human individuals (dated by TCRdb to about 2020). For the CD8 naive samples, CD45RO-negative cells were positively selected for CCR7, yielding a CD45RA+CCR7+ population from which TemRA cells were excluded. The library relied on the immunoSEQ multiplex PCR assay. Here the immuneACCESS table is served through TCRdb, limited to in-frame sequences with V and J called. Missing clones are a known gap in these copies; in checked studies unresolved V genes cover under half, and the rest lacks a known reason. This sample has about 2 million clones in its table, and around 96% of those were observed once. Less than 1.5% of the sample comes from the top ten. The sequenced sample consisted of naive CD8+ T cells sorted from blood. The cell subset or site label, read with the paper, signifies: CD45RA+CCR7+. Source of these receptors: a man between 18 and 35 years old in good health.

This chain uses TRBV5-4 with TRBJ2-1, with D perhaps matching TRBD2 (5 bases). V gave up 6 bases and J gave up 4 bases, with 8 bases separating them. This CDR3 comprises 12 residues. Germline assignment: CDR1 SGHNT and CDR2 YYREEE (reference sequence). As DNA, the CDR3 is TGTGCCAGCACCTCGGGATACAATGAGCAGTTCTTC. Amino acids: CASTSGYNEQFF.

The rearrangement joins TRBV6-5 to TRBJ2-2; TRBD2 might be the D (6 bases). Looked up from germline, CDR1 is MNHEY and CDR2 is SVGAGI. The length of the CDR3 is 15 residues. V lost 2 bases and J 6 bases, leaving 13 bases between the germline ends. The CDR3 here is CASSYGGVSAGELFF. The CDR3 coding sequence is TGTGCCAGCAGTTACGGAGGGGTTTCCGCCGGGGAGCTGTTTTTT.

Concerning this clone itself: Other DNA sequences within the sample encode an identical CDR3. The chain employs TRBV29-1 and TRBJ1-1; TRBD1 agrees at 7 bases. The CDR3 consists of 10 residues. CDR1 is SQVTM and CDR2 is ANQGSEA in the germline V gene. V gave up 4 bases and J gave up 8 bases; unmatched junction bases: 1. The DNA for the CDR3 is TGCAGCGTTGCGGACAGGGAAGCTTTCTTT. Encoded protein: CSVADREAFF.